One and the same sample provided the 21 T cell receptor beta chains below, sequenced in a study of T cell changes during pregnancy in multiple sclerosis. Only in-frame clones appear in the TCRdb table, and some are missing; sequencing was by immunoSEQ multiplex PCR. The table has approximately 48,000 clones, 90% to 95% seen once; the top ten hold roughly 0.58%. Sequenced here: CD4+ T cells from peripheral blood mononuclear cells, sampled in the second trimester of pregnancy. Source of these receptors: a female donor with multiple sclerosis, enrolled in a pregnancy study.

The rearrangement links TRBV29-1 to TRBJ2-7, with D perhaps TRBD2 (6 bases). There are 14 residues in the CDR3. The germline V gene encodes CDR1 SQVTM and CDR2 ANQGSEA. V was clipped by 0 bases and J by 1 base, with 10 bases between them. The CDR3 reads CSVEEVGRSYEQYF. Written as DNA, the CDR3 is TGCAGCGTTGAAGAAGTCGGGAGATCCTACGAGCAGTACTTC.

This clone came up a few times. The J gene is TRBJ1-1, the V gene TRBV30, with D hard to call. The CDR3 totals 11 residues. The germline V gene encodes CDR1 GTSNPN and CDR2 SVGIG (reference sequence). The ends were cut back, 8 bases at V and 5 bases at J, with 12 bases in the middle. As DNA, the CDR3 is TGTGCCACCTCCCGGGGTACTGAAGCTTTCTTT. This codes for CATSRGTEAFF.

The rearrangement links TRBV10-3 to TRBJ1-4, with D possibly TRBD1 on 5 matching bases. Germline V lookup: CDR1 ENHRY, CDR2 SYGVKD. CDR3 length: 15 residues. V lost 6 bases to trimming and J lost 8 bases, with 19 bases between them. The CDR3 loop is CAIRQDTAGSEKLFF. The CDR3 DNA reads TGTGCCATCAGGCAGGACACAGCGGGGAGCGAAAAACTGTTTTTT.

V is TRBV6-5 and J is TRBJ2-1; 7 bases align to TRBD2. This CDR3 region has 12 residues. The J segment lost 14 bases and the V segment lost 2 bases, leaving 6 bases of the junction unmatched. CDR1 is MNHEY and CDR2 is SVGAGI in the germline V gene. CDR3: CASSYPGREEFF. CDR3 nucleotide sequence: TGTGCCAGCAGTTACCCGGGACGGGAGGAGTTCTTC.

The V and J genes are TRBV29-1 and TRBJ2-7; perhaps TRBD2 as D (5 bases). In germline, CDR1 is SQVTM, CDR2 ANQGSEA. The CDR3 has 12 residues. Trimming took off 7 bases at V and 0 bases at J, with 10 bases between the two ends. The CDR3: CSAAGSSYEQYF. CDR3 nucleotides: TGCAGCGCCGCGGGCAGCTCCTACGAGCAGTACTTC.

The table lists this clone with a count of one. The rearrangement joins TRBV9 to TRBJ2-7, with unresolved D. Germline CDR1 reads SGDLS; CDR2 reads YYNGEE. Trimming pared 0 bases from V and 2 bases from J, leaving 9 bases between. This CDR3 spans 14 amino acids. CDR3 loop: CASSVDQVTYEQYF. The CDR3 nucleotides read TGTGCCAGCAGCGTAGACCAGGTAACCTACGAGCAGTACTTC.

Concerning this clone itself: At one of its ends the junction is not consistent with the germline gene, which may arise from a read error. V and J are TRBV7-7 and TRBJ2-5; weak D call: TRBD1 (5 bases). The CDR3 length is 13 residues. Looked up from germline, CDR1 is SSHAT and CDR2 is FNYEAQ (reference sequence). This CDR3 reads CASSLQGSETQYF. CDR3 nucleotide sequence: TGTGCTAGCAGTCTTCAGGGTTCCGAGACCCAGTACTTC.

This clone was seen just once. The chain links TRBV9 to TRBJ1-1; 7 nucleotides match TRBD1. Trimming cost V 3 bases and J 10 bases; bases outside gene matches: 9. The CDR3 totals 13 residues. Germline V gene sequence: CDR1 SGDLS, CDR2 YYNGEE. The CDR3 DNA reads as TGTGCCAGCAGCGCCGTCCCGACAGGGACAGCTTTCTTT. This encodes CASSAVPTGTAFF.

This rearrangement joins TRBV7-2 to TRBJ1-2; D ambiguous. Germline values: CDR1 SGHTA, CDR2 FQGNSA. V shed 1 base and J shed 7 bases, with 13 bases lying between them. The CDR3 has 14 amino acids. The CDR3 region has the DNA TGTGCCAGCAGCTTAGATCACGGAGAACGTGGCTACACCTTC. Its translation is CASSLDHGERGYTF.

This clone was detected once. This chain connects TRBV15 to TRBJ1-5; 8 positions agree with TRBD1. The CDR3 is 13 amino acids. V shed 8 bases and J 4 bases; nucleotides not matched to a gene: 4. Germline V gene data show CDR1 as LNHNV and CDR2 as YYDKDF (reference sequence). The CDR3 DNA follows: TGTGCCACCGGACAGGGAGAGAATCAGCCCCAGCATTTT. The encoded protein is CATGQGENQPQHF.

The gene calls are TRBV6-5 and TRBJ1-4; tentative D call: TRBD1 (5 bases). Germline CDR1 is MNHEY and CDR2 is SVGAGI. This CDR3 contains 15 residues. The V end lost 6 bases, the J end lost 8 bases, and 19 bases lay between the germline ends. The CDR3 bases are TGTGCCAGCAGCTTATTTCGTAGGGGCCCAGAAAAACTGTTTTTT. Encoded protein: CASSLFRRGPEKLFF.

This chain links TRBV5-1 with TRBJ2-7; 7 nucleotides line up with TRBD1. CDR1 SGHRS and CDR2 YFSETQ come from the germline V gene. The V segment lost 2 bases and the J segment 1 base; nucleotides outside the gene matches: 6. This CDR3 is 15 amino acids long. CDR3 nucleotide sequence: TGCGCCAGCAGCTTTGTCGCAGGGGGTTCCTACGAGCAGTACTTC. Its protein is CASSFVAGGSYEQYF.

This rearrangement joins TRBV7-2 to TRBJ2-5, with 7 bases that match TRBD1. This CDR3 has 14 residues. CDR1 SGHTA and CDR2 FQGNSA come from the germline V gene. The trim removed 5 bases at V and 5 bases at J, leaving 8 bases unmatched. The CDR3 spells CASSTQTGWETQYF. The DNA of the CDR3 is TGTGCCAGCAGCACCCAGACAGGGTGGGAGACCCAGTACTTC.

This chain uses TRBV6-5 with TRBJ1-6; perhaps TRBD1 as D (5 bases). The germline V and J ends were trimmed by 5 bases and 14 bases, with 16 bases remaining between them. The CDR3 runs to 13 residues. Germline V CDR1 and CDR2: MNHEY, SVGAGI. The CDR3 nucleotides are TGTGCCAGCAGTCGACAGAAGGGTTTGGCCCTCCACTTT. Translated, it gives CASSRQKGLALHF.

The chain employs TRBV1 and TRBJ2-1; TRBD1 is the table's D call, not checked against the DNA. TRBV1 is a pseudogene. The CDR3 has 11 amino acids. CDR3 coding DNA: TGCACCAGCAGCCAAGGGGCCAATAGGTTCTTC. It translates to CTSSQGANRFF.

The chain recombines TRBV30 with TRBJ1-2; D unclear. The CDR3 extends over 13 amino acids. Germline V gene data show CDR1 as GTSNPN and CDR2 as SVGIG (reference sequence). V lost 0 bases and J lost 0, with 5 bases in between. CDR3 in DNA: TGTGCCTGGAGTGTTTCTTCTAACTATGGCTACACCTTC. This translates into CAWSVSSNYGYTF.

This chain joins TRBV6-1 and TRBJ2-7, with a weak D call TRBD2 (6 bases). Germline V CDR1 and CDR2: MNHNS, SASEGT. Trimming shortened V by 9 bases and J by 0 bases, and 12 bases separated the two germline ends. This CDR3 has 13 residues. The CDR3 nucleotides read TGTGCCAGTCAACTCGGGAGCTCCTACGAGCAGTACTTC. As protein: CASQLGSSYEQYF.

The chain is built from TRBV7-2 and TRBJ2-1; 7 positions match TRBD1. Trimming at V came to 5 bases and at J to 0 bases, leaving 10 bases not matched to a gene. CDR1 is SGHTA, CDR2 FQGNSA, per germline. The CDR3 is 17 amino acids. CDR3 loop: CASSPLLRGSSYNEQFF. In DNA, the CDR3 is TGTGCCAGCAGCCCCCTCCTCAGGGGGAGCTCCTACAATGAGCAGTTCTTC. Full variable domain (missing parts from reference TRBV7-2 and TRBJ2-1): GAGVSQSPSNKVTEKGKDVELRCDPISGHTALYWYRQSLGQGLEFLIYFQGNSAPDKSGLPSDRFSAERTGGSVSTLTIQRTQQEDSAVYLCASSPLLRGSSYNEQFFGPGTRLTVL.

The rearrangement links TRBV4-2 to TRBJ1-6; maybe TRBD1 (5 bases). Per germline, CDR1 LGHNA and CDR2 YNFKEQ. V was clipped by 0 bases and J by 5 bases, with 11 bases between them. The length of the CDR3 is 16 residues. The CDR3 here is CASSQEGAGNNSPLHF. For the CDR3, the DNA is TGTGCCAGCAGCCAAGAAGGGGCAGGTAATAATTCACCCCTCCACTTT.

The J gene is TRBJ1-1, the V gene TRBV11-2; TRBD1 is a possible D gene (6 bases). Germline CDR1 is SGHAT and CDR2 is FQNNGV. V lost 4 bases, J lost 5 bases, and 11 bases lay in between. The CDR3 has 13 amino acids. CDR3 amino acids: CASSYEQGTEAFF. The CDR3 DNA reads TGTGCCAGCAGCTACGAGCAGGGGACTGAAGCTTTCTTT.

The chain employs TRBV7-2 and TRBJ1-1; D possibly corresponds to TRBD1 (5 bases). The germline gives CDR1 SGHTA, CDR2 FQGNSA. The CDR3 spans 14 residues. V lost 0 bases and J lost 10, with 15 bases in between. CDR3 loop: CASSLAESQGTAFF. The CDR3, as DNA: TGTGCCAGCAGCTTAGCGGAATCCCAGGGTACAGCTTTCTTT.